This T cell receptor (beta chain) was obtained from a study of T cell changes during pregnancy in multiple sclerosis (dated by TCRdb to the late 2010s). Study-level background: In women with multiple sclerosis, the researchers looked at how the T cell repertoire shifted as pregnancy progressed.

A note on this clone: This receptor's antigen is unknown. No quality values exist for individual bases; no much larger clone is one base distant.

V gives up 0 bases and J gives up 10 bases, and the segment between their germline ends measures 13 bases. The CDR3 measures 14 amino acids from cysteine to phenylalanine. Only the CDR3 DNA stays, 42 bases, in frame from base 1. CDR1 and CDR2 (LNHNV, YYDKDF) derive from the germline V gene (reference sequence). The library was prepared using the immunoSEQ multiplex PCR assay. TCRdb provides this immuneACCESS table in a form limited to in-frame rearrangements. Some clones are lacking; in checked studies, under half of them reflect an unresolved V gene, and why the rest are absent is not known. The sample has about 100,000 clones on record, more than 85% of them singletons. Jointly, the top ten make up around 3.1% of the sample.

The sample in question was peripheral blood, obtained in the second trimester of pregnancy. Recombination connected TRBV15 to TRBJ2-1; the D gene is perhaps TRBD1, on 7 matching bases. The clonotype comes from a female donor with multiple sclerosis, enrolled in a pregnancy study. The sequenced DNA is TGTGCCACCAGCAGAGATGACAGGGAGGACGAGCAGTTCTTC. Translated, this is CATSRDDREDEQFF.